This TCR beta chain was captured by sequencing in a study of blood T cell repertoires in COVID-19. Background on the study: Whether acute or convalescent, the COVID-19 samples came from the United States, Italy and Spain. T cells, B-cell-depleted T cells, or PBMCs provided the cDNA or gDNA that served as material.

Authors' methods: Estimation of nucleated cell counts relied on the amplification of reference gene primers. Sequencing used immunoSEQ multiplex PCR; TCRdb keeps in-frame clones, though not all of them. That table furnishes V, J and clone size, whereas the DNA furnished D and trimming. The sample contains over 150,000 clones, over 60% of which appear only once. Trimming removed 3 bases from V and 2 bases from J, with 10 bases in between. Germline V gene data show CDR1 as WNHNN and CDR2 as SYGVQD (reference sequence). The CDR3 has 14 residues. The sample consisted of peripheral blood. This receptor was taken from a woman of 80 years or more with acute or convalescent COVID-19. The rearrangement joins TRBV10-1 to TRBJ1-1; D is possibly TRBD1 (5 bases). CDR3 DNA sequence: TGCGCCAGCAGTGATGGGGGGAAAAACACTGAAGCTTTCTTT. Translation gives CASSDGGKNTEAFF.